This record looks at one T cell receptor (beta chain) sequence and its context. The data derive from a study of CD8 T cells in Susac syndrome. Overall study context: Treatment status at blood draw for the Susac syndrome patients was therapy-naive, corticosteroids, or intravenous immunoglobulin alone.

Reverse transcription of about 0.45 to 1 ug RNA was performed with random hexamers. TCRdb reprocessed the immunoSEQ multiplex PCR reads with MiXCR, giving one entry per CDR3 protein. The table shows roughly 150,000 distinct CDR3 sequences, with 90% to 95% occurring only once. This clonotype originated in a human donor with Susac syndrome. The sequenced sample consisted of CD4+ T cells from PBMCs.

This CDR3 is CASSYSGAGYEQYF. CDR3 coding DNA: TGCGCCAGCAGCTATAGTGGGGCGGGCTACGAGCAGTACTTC. V gene TRBV4-3 combines with J gene TRBJ2-7; tentatively, D is TRBD1 or TRBD2 (5 bases each). The CDR3 runs to 14 residues. From germline, CDR1 is LGHNA and CDR2 YSLEER. The V end was cut by 5 bases, the J end by 3 bases, with 14 bases between.